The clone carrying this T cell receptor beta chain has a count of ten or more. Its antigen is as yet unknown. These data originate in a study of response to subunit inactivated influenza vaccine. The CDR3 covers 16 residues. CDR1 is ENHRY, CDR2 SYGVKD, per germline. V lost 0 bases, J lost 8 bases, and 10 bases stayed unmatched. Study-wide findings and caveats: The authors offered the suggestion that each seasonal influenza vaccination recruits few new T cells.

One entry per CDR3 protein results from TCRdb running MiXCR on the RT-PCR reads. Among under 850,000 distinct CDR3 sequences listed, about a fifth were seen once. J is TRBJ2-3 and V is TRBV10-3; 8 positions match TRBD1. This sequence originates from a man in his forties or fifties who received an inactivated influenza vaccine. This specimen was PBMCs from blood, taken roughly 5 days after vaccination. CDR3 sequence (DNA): TGTGCCATCAGTGAGTCCGGGACAGGTACCAGGGGTACGCAGTATTTT. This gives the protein CAISESGTGTRGTQYF.